The rows below give T cell receptor beta chains drawn from one sample of a study of blood T cell repertoires in COVID-19. Profiled with immunoSEQ multiplex PCR; TCRdb holds only in-frame clones, not every one. Among about 76,000 clones listed, 70% to 80% were seen once. Sequencing was performed on peripheral blood. These receptors were collected from a human donor in a cohort sampled during active COVID-19. Both conserved end residues are part of each CDR3. D genes are given only for firm matches. For some rows the clone size is stated as once, few or many, or as a class when expanded; others skip it.

V: TRBV20-1; D: TRBD1; size: -; J: TRBJ1-5; CDR3: CSASQGQGDGQPQHF; DNA: TGCAGTGCTAGTCAGGGACAGGGGGATGGTCAGCCCCAGCATTTT
V: TRBV9; D: TRBD2; size: -; J: TRBJ2-1; CDR3: CASSVVSSGNGNEQFF; DNA: TGTGCCAGCAGCGTAGTATCTAGCGGGAACGGCAATGAGCAGTTCTTC
V: TRBV5-1; D: -; size: few; J: TRBJ1-3; CDR3: CASSLPSGSGNTIYF; DNA: TGCGCCAGCAGCTTGCCCTCGGGCTCTGGAAACACCATATATTTT
V: TRBV2; D: TRBD1; size: -; J: TRBJ2-7; CDR3: CASSNDRVSYEQYF; DNA: TGTGCCAGCAGTAACGACAGGGTTTCCTACGAGCAGTACTTC
V: TRBV30; D: -; size: -; J: TRBJ1-5; CDR3: CAWSTGVFGQPQHF; DNA: TGTGCCTGGAGTACTGGAGTATTTGGACAGCCCCAGCATTTT
V: TRBV28; D: TRBD2; size: -; J: TRBJ2-3; CDR3: CASSIASGGAFRDTQYF; DNA: TGTGCCAGCAGCATCGCTAGCGGGGGGGCCTTTAGAGATACGCAGTATTTT
V: TRBV7-9; D: -; size: -; J: TRBJ2-5; CDR3: CASSFREGETQYF; DNA: TGTGCCAGCAGCTTCAGAGAGGGAGAGACCCAGTACTTC
V: TRBV24-1; D: TRBD2; size: -; J: TRBJ2-1; CDR3: CATSDWGLAGGYNEQFF; DNA: TGTGCCACCAGTGATTGGGGACTAGCGGGAGGCTACAATGAGCAGTTCTTC
V: TRBV10-3; D: TRBD2; size: -; J: TRBJ2-1; CDR3: CATVGRAGGPGEQFF; DNA: TGTGCCACCGTCGGCCGTGCGGGGGGGCCGGGTGAGCAGTTCTTC
V: TRBV5-5; D: TRBD1; size: -; J: TRBJ1-5; CDR3: CASSKGQRDNQPQHF; DNA: TGTGCCAGCAGTAAGGGACAGAGGGACAATCAGCCCCAGCATTTT
V: TRBV24-1; D: TRBD2; size: -; J: TRBJ2-2; CDR3: CATSDPGTSGIGELFF; DNA: TGTGCCACCAGTGACCCAGGGACTAGCGGGATCGGGGAGCTGTTTTTT
V: TRBV6-2/TRBV6-3; D: -; size: -; J: TRBJ2-1; CDR3: CASSRRLNEQFF; DNA: TGTGCCAGCAGTCGCAGACTCAATGAGCAGTTCTTC
V: TRBV10-1; D: -; size: few; J: TRBJ2-1; CDR3: CASGRGGNEQFF; DNA: TGCGCCAGTGGTAGGGGCGGAAATGAGCAGTTCTTC
V: TRBV6-6; D: -; size: once; J: TRBJ1-2; CDR3: CASSYRLEAQGYTF; DNA: TGTGCCAGCAGTTACCGCTTGGAGGCTCAAGGCTACACCTTC
V: TRBV27; D: TRBD2; size: -; J: TRBJ2-3; CDR3: CASSFSSGGLDTQYF; DNA: TGTGCCAGCAGTTTCTCTAGCGGGGGGCTAGATACGCAGTATTTT
V: TRBV3-1/TRBV3-2; D: TRBD1; size: -; J: TRBJ2-7; CDR3: CASSPRQGSSYEQYF; DNA: TGTGCCAGCAGCCCCCGACAGGGGAGCTCCTACGAGCAGTACTTC
V: TRBV9; D: -; size: -; J: TRBJ2-2; CDR3: CASSVQTANTGELFF; DNA: TGTGCCAGCAGCGTCCAGACAGCGAACACCGGGGAGCTGTTTTTT
V: TRBV7-9; D: TRBD1; size: -; J: TRBJ2-2; CDR3: CASSPQTGGTGELFF; DNA: TGTGCCAGCAGCCCCCAGACAGGGGGCACCGGGGAGCTGTTTTTT
V: TRBV5-1; D: TRBD1; size: -; J: TRBJ1-4; CDR3: CASSAGQGNEKLFF; DNA: TGCGCCAGCAGCGCGGGACAGGGCAATGAAAAACTGTTTTTT
V: TRBV11-2; D: TRBD2; size: -; J: TRBJ2-3; CDR3: CASSHRRGADTQYF; DNA: TGTGCCAGCAGCCATCGTCGGGGGGCAGATACGCAGTATTTT
V: TRBV5-1; D: TRBD2; size: -; J: TRBJ2-3; CDR3: CASSLVSGRRNTQYF; DNA: TGCGCCAGCAGCTTGGTAAGCGGGAGGAGGAATACGCAGTATTTT
V: TRBV6-2/TRBV6-3; D: -; size: -; J: TRBJ1-5; CDR3: CASSYPPGRSPQHF; DNA: TGTGCCAGCAGTTACCCCCCAGGCCGCAGCCCCCAGCATTTT
V: TRBV27; D: TRBD1; size: -; J: TRBJ2-1; CDR3: CATETGWNEQFF; DNA: TGTGCCACCGAGACAGGGTGGAATGAGCAGTTCTTC
V: TRBV29-1; D: -; size: -; J: TRBJ2-7; CDR3: CSATVAYEQYF; DNA: TGCAGCGCGACAGTGGCCTACGAGCAGTACTTC
V: TRBV3-1/TRBV3-2; D: -; size: -; J: TRBJ2-7; CDR3: CATGLSGSYEQYF; DNA: TGTGCCACCGGACTCAGCGGCTCCTACGAGCAGTACTTC
V: TRBV28; D: TRBD2; size: few; J: TRBJ2-7; CDR3: CASTLGGGSSYEQYF; DNA: TGTGCCAGCACCTTAGGCGGGGGAAGCTCCTACGAGCAGTACTTC
V: TRBV7-2; D: TRBD1; size: -; J: TRBJ2-5; CDR3: CASSLGDRGHETQYF; DNA: TGTGCCAGCAGCTTAGGGGACAGGGGGCACGAGACCCAGTACTTC
V: TRBV7-8; D: TRBD2; size: -; J: TRBJ2-1; CDR3: CASSLTGGFYNEQFF; DNA: TGTGCCAGCAGCTTAACCGGGGGGTTCTACAATGAGCAGTTCTTC
V: TRBV7-2; D: -; size: -; J: TRBJ2-7; CDR3: CASSYRYEQYF; DNA: TGTGCCAGCAGCTATCGCTACGAGCAGTACTTC
V: TRBV4-2; D: -; size: once; J: TRBJ2-3; CDR3: CASSQDKLATDTQYF; DNA: TGTGCCAGCAGCCAAGATAAGCTAGCGACAGATACGCAGTATTTT
V: TRBV6-1; D: -; size: -; J: TRBJ1-6; CDR3: CASSELQGNSPLHF; DNA: TGTGCCAGCAGTGAATTACAGGGAAATTCACCCCTCCACTTT
V: TRBV5-5; D: TRBD1; size: -; J: TRBJ2-7; CDR3: CASSIGQGREQYF; DNA: TGTGCCAGCAGCATAGGACAGGGGAGGGAGCAGTACTTC
V: TRBV27; D: TRBD2; size: -; J: TRBJ2-7; CDR3: CASSLSSGIYEQYF; DNA: TGTGCCAGCAGTCTCTCCAGCGGGATCTACGAGCAGTACTTC
V: TRBV4-3; D: -; size: -; J: TRBJ2-3; CDR3: CASSQDITSSTDTQYF; DNA: TGCGCCAGCAGCCAAGATATCACTAGTAGCACAGATACGCAGTATTTT
V: TRBV5-6; D: TRBD1; size: -; J: TRBJ1-6; CDR3: CASSLATGKSPLHF; DNA: TGTGCCAGCAGCTTGGCGACAGGGAAGTCACCCCTCCACTTT
V: TRBV7-9; D: TRBD2; size: once; J: TRBJ2-7; CDR3: CASSPTSGGDTYEQYF; DNA: TGTGCCAGCAGCCCGACTAGCGGGGGGGATACTTACGAGCAGTACTTC
V: TRBV12-3/TRBV12-4; D: -; size: once; J: TRBJ1-5; CDR3: CASSFKGAQHF; DNA: TGTGCCAGCAGTTTTAAAGGAGCCCAGCATTTT
V: TRBV6-2/TRBV6-3; D: TRBD1; size: few; J: TRBJ1-5; CDR3: CASSSRGRVSNQPQHF; DNA: TGTGCCAGCAGTAGCAGGGGGCGCGTTAGCAATCAGCCCCAGCATTTT
V: TRBV10-3; D: -; size: -; J: TRBJ2-7; CDR3: CAISEDRTYEQYF; DNA: TGTGCCATCAGTGAGGACAGGACCTACGAGCAGTACTTC
V: TRBV24-1; D: -; size: -; J: TRBJ2-1; CDR3: CATSGPTLGNEQFF; DNA: TGTGCCACCAGTGGCCCGACACTTGGCAATGAGCAGTTCTTC
V: TRBV11-2; D: -; size: -; J: TRBJ2-2; CDR3: CASSRGSSGTGELFF; DNA: TGTGCCAGCAGCCGTGGGTCCTCGGGGACCGGGGAGCTGTTTTTT
V: TRBV6-6; D: TRBD2; size: -; J: TRBJ2-2; CDR3: CASSRLAGLTGELFF; DNA: TGTGCCAGCAGTAGACTAGCGGGGCTGACCGGGGAGCTGTTTTTT
V: TRBV6-5; D: TRBD1; size: -; J: TRBJ2-2; CDR3: CASSRTGTGELFF; DNA: TGTGCCAGCAGCCGGACAGGCACCGGGGAGCTGTTTTTT
V: TRBV27; D: -; size: -; J: TRBJ2-5; CDR3: CASSFVRGETQYF; DNA: TGTGCCAGCAGTTTTGTCAGAGGAGAGACCCAGTACTTC
V: TRBV6-5; D: TRBD2; size: -; J: TRBJ2-1; CDR3: CASCEGLADEQFF; DNA: TGTGCCAGCTGCGAGGGACTAGCGGATGAGCAGTTCTTC